This record covers a single T cell receptor (beta chain). Source study methods: Estimated nucleated cell counts came from reference gene primer amplification. TCRdb's copy holds only in-frame clones and misses some; the assay was immunoSEQ multiplex PCR. V and J calls and clone size are as listed in that table; D and trimming were resolved from the DNA. The profile shows about 85,000 clones, approximately 86% of them singletons. This specimen comes from a study of blood T cell repertoires in COVID-19. About the research overall: Acute and convalescent COVID-19 samples came from the United States, Italy and Spain. Sources were T cells, B-cell-depleted T cells, or PBMCs; the material itself was cDNA or gDNA.

The V and J ends lost 4 bases and 4 bases respectively, with 10 bases between them. Germline-derived CDR1 and CDR2 are MNHNY and SVGAGI (reference sequence). The CDR3 consists of 13 residues. J is TRBJ1-2 and V is TRBV6-6; no clear D. Sequenced input: peripheral blood. The sequence derives from a woman at least 80 years old with acute or convalescent COVID-19. CDR3 amino acids: CASSSQSAYGYTF. The CDR3 DNA is TGTGCCAGCAGTTCACAGTCTGCCTATGGCTACACCTTC.